This is a list of T cell receptor beta chains from one sample in a study of regulatory T cells in long-lasting Graves disease. MiXCR, run by TCRdb on the multiplex PCR reads, gives a single entry per CDR3 protein. The repertoire consists of 450,000 to 600,000 distinct CDR3 sequences, with 15% to 20% occurring once and the leading ten covering over 9%. This sample also appeared in a second study, on T cells in Graves' hyperthyroidism and ophthalmopathy.

Sample: peripheral blood mononuclear cells (PBMCs), taken at new diagnosis, from a patient treated with antithyroid drugs. Receptors were obtained from a man aged 35-49 years with Graves disease. CDR3s include the opening cysteine and the closing phenylalanine or tryptophan. D genes are given only for firm matches. Some rows mark clone size as missing; the rest say once, few, many or name a class of expanded clone.

D: -
J: TRBJ2-3
V: TRBV4-2
size: few
CDR3: CASSQVWRQRTDTQYF
DNA: TGTGCCAGCAGCCAAGTCTGGAGACAGAGGACAGATACGCAGTATTTT

D: -
J: TRBJ1-4
V: TRBV2
size: -
CDR3: CASSSGGLREKLFF
DNA: TGTGCCAGCAGTTCTGGGGGGCTGAGAGAAAAACTGTTTTTT

D: TRBD2
J: TRBJ2-2
V: TRBV6-2/TRBV6-3
size: few
CDR3: CASSPGLAGGSGELFF
DNA: TGTGCCAGCAGTCCGGGACTAGCGGGAGGGTCCGGGGAGCTGTTTTTT

D: -
J: TRBJ2-7
V: TRBV6-1
size: -
CDR3: CASSAAGQSRYEQYF
DNA: TGTGCCAGCAGCGCAGCCGGACAGAGTCGGTACGAGCAGTACTTC

D: -
J: TRBJ2-1
V: TRBV14
size: -
CDR3: CASSQDRRTKGGSYNEQFF
DNA: TGTGCCAGCAGCCAAGATCGCCGCACCAAAGGAGGCTCCTACAATGAGCAGTTCTTC

D: -
J: TRBJ2-7
V: TRBV20-1
size: many
CDR3: CSALFGSAYEQYF
DNA: TGCAGTGCCCTCTTTGGGAGTGCCTACGAGCAGTACTTC

D: TRBD2
J: TRBJ2-2
V: TRBV28
size: many
CDR3: CASSLRGLATGELFF
DNA: TGTGCCAGCAGTTTACGGGGACTAGCTACTGGGGAGCTGTTTTTT

D: -
J: TRBJ2-1
V: TRBV19
size: few
CDR3: CASSIDRPGNSYNEQFF
DNA: TGTGCCAGTAGTATAGATCGTCCAGGCAACTCCTACAATGAGCAGTTCTTC

D: TRBD1
J: TRBJ2-7
V: TRBV3-1
size: many
CDR3: CASSQGSGGLDEQYF
DNA: TGTGCCAGCAGCCAAGGCTCAGGGGGCTTGGACGAGCAGTACTTC

D: TRBD1
J: TRBJ1-6
V: TRBV6-1
size: few
CDR3: CASRRGDSNSPLHF
DNA: TGTGCCAGCAGAAGGGGGGACAGTAATTCACCCCTCCACTTT

D: TRBD1
J: TRBJ2-3
V: TRBV20-1
size: few
CDR3: CSARRQGAWGTQYF
DNA: TGCAGTGCTAGGCGGCAGGGGGCGTGGGGTACGCAGTATTTT

D: TRBD2
J: TRBJ2-1
V: TRBV4-2
size: few
CDR3: CASSQSKDGRGRSEQFF
DNA: TGTGCCAGCAGCCAATCAAAGGACGGGAGGGGTCGTAGTGAGCAGTTCTTC

D: TRBD2
J: TRBJ2-5
V: TRBV7-9
size: few
CDR3: CASSFGQAVLSSGSQETQYF
DNA: TGTGCCAGCAGCTTTGGACAGGCGGTTCTATCTAGCGGGAGCCAAGAGACCCAGTACTTC

D: -
J: TRBJ2-7
V: TRBV5-1
size: -
CDR3: CASSLDFSYEQYF
DNA: TGCGCCAGCAGCTTGGACTTCTCCTACGAGCAGTACTTC

D: TRBD1
J: TRBJ1-5
V: TRBV28
size: many
CDR3: CASSWTGTRRSNQPQHF
DNA: TGTGCCAGCAGTTGGACAGGGACTCGGAGGTCCAATCAGCCCCAGCATTTT

D: TRBD2
J: TRBJ2-7
V: TRBV27
size: -
CDR3: CASSPSGRAHEQYF
DNA: TGTGCCAGCAGCCCTAGCGGGAGGGCCCACGAGCAGTACTTC

D: -
J: TRBJ1-2
V: TRBV5-6
size: -
CDR3: CASSFAQGLDYGYTF
DNA: TGTGCCAGCAGCTTCGCACAGGGCTTGGACTATGGCTACACCTTC

D: -
J: TRBJ1-5
V: TRBV6-4
size: few
CDR3: CASSDGRGFSNQPQHF
DNA: TGTGCCAGCAGTGACGGCAGGGGATTCAGCAATCAGCCCCAGCATTTT

D: -
J: TRBJ2-7
V: TRBV28
size: many
CDR3: CASSPRQGHEQYF
DNA: TGTGCCAGCAGTCCCCGGCAGGGCCACGAGCAGTACTTC

D: TRBD1
J: TRBJ2-2
V: TRBV5-1
size: few
CDR3: CASSLKGAAGELFF
DNA: TGCGCCAGCAGCTTAAAGGGGGCTGCCGGGGAGCTGTTTTTT

D: TRBD1
J: TRBJ2-7
V: TRBV11-2
size: few
CDR3: CASRTTGASYEQYF
DNA: TGTGCCAGCAGGACCACAGGGGCTTCCTACGAGCAGTACTTC

D: -
J: TRBJ1-1
V: TRBV6-1
size: few
CDR3: CASRIGATEAFF
DNA: TGTGCCAGCAGGATAGGGGCCACTGAAGCTTTCTTT

D: TRBD1
J: TRBJ2-5
V: TRBV6-1
size: -
CDR3: CASSETGLVETQYF
DNA: TGTGCCAGCAGCGAGACAGGGCTTGTGGAGACCCAGTACTTC

D: -
J: TRBJ2-7
V: TRBV19
size: few
CDR3: CASKWGPNSYEQYF
DNA: TGTGCCAGTAAGTGGGGGCCGAACTCCTACGAGCAGTACTTC

D: TRBD1
J: TRBJ1-1
V: TRBV7-2
size: -
CDR3: CASSPSGGAYTEAFF
DNA: TGTGCCAGCAGCCCCTCAGGGGGCGCGTACACTGAAGCTTTCTTT

D: TRBD1
J: TRBJ1-2
V: TRBV5-6
size: -
CDR3: CASSWAGGWDGYTF
DNA: TGTGCCAGCAGCTGGGCAGGGGGCTGGGATGGCTACACCTTC

D: -
J: TRBJ2-7
V: TRBV6-5
size: many
CDR3: CASSYGRDYEQYF
DNA: TGTGCCAGCAGTTACGGACGGGACTACGAGCAGTACTTC

D: -
J: TRBJ2-3
V: TRBV7-3
size: -
CDR3: CASSLDGVTDTQYF
DNA: TGTGCCAGCAGCTTAGACGGAGTCACAGATACGCAGTATTTT

D: -
J: TRBJ2-1
V: TRBV12-5
size: many
CDR3: CASGLAGEGSVHSYNEQFF
DNA: TGTGCTAGTGGTTTGGCGGGAGAGGGGAGCGTACATTCCTACAATGAGCAGTTCTTC

D: TRBD2
J: TRBJ2-7
V: TRBV5-5
size: -
CDR3: CASSTTSGTRGQYF
DNA: TGTGCCAGCAGCACAACTAGCGGGACGCGGGGGCAGTACTTC

D: TRBD2
J: TRBJ2-3
V: TRBV4-2
size: -
CDR3: CASSQGGSGSADTQYF
DNA: TGTGCCAGCAGCCAAGGGGGTAGCGGGAGCGCAGATACGCAGTATTTT

D: -
J: TRBJ2-1
V: TRBV14
size: few
CDR3: CASSQDGALRSYNEQFF
DNA: TGTGCCAGCAGCCAAGATGGGGCGCTTCGCTCCTACAATGAGCAGTTCTTC

D: -
J: TRBJ1-3
V: TRBV5-5
size: -
CDR3: CASRVDTSSRNTIYF
DNA: TGCGCCAGCAGGGTAGATACGAGCTCTAGAAACACCATATATTTT

D: TRBD1
J: TRBJ1-5
V: TRBV11-2
size: many
CDR3: CASKGQGVNQPQHF
DNA: TGTGCCAGCAAAGGACAGGGGGTTAATCAGCCCCAGCATTTT

D: -
J: TRBJ2-1
V: TRBV30
size: many
CDR3: CAWSVLDSLVYEQFF
DNA: TGTGCCTGGAGTGTATTGGACTCCCTGGTCTATGAGCAGTTCTTC

D: TRBD2
J: TRBJ2-1
V: TRBV3-1
size: many
CDR3: CASSPPREVDEQFF
DNA: TGTGCCAGCAGCCCCCCCCGGGAGGTAGATGAGCAGTTCTTC

D: TRBD1
J: TRBJ1-5
V: TRBV20-1
size: many
CDR3: CSARRQGIPNQPQHF
DNA: TGCAGTGCTAGGAGACAGGGGATACCCAATCAGCCCCAGCATTTT